This T cell receptor beta chain was identified in a study of PD-1 blockade in classical Hodgkin lymphoma. Study conclusions and caveats: CD4+ TCR diversity, unlike CD8+, climbed significantly by C4D1. Complete responders had baseline diversity similar to newly diagnosed patients. Lower baseline TCR diversity was reported for newly diagnosed patients than for healthy donors.

Method: immunoSEQ multiplex PCR; TCRdb's copy keeps in-frame clones and lacks some. The sample holds approximately 61,000 clones, over 75% seen once. Germline values: CDR1 SGDLS, CDR2 YYNGEE. This CDR3 region has 15 residues. V lost 7 bases, J lost 5 bases, and 19 bases lay in between. Note on this clone: As yet, its antigen is unknown.

All patients experienced relapse after autologous stem cell transplantation, and brentuximab vedotin exposure was variable. The material sequenced was peripheral blood mononuclear cells (PBMCs), taken at baseline. This TCR was recovered from a human donor with classical Hodgkin lymphoma. V is TRBV9 and J is TRBJ1-5; a weak D match, TRBD1 (5 bases). The CDR3 nucleotides read TGTGCCAGCGGAGCAGGGATTGAAAGATATCAGCCCCAGCATTTT. Encoded protein: CASGAGIERYQPQHF.